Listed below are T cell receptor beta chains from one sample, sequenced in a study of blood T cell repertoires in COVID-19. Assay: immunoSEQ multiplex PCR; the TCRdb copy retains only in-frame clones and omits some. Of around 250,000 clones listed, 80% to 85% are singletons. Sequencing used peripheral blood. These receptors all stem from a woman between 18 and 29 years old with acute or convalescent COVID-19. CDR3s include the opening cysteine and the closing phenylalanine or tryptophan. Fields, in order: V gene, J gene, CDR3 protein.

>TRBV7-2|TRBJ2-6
CASSDRAAGANVLTF
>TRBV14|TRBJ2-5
CASSQAPQETQYF
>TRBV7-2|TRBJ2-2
CASSQGRAAGELFF
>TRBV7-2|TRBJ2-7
CASSGPDSPYEQYF
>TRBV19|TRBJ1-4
CASSPRQGNEKLFF
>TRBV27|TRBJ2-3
CASSYGLAASTDTQYF
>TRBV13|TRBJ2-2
CASSLVPGGLGTGELFF
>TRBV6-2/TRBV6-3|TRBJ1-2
CASSDRVTANYGYTF
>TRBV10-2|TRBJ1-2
CASSDINYGYTF
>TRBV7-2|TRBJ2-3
CASSFYGLAGGSSTDTQYF
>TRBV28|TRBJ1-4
CASSLRGREKLFF
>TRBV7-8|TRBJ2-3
CASSRAGGVEDTQYF